Following are 8 T cell receptor beta chains from one sample sequenced in a study of T cell responses to AZD1222 COVID-19 vaccine. Some clones are missing from TCRdb's copy, which holds only in-frame ones; the method was immunoSEQ multiplex PCR. The table has under 200,000 clones, more than 70% seen once. The sample here was peripheral blood, taken on day 0 of AZD1222 vaccination. These receptors were taken from an adult in good health.

This clone was seen just once. The chain joins TRBV21-1 to TRBJ2-5; whether TRBD2, the table's D call, matches the DNA was not checked. TRBV21-1 is classified as a pseudogene. This CDR3 has 18 amino acids. The CDR3 nucleotides read TGTGCCAGCAGCAAACCCGCGCGGGACCGGTTCCCTCGGGAGACCCAGTACTTC. It translates to CASSKPARDRFPRETQYF.

The V and J genes are TRBV28 and TRBJ1-1; 7 bases line up with TRBD1. V trimming: 6 bases; J trimming: 4 bases; junction bases outside the gene matches: 8. CDR3 length: 14 amino acids. Looked up from germline, CDR1 is MDHEN and CDR2 is SYDVKM. CDR3 amino acids: CASRATGRFTEAFF. The DNA for the CDR3 is TGTGCCAGCAGGGCGACAGGGCGATTCACTGAAGCTTTCTTT.

The J gene is TRBJ2-5, the V gene TRBV6-2 or TRBV6-3; no clear D. The CDR3 is 13 residues long. Germline CDR1 is MNHEY and CDR2 is SVGEGT. Deletions cut 2 bases from V and 5 bases from J, with 9 bases between. CDR3 DNA sequence: TGTGCCAGCAGTTACCTCAAAGGGGAGACCCAGTACTTC. It codes for CASSYLKGETQYF.

V gene TRBV18 combines with J gene TRBJ2-5; TRBD1 aligns across 9 bases. With V trimmed by 2 bases and J by 5 bases, 6 bases remained unmatched. The CDR3 totals 15 residues. Germline V gives CDR1 KGHSH, CDR2 LQKENI. CDR3 nucleotide sequence: TGTGCCAGCTCACCATATCGGACAGGGGATGAGACCCAGTACTTC. Protein: CASSPYRTGDETQYF.

This chain links TRBV20-1 with TRBJ1-5; D is undetermined. The germline V and J ends were trimmed by 4 bases and 5 bases, with 6 bases remaining between them. This CDR3 region has 11 residues. Germline CDR1 DFQATT, CDR2 SNEGSKA (reference sequence). CDR3 in amino acids: CSATPDQPQHF. The CDR3 coding sequence is TGCAGTGCTACCCCTGATCAGCCCCAGCATTTT.

The gene calls are TRBV3-1 (or the pseudogene TRBV3-2) and TRBJ1-6; D might be TRBD1 (5 bases). V lost 4 bases to trimming and J lost 10 bases, with 8 bases between them. The CDR3 loop spans 12 amino acids. Germline values: CDR1 LGHDT, CDR2 YNNKEL (reference sequence). In nucleotides, the CDR3 is TGTGCCAGCAGCCGGGGGGACTCACCCCTCCACTTT. Translating it yields CASSRGDSPLHF.

This clone came up a few times. This sequence joins TRBV3-1 (or the pseudogene TRBV3-2) and TRBJ1-1; 7 bases map to TRBD1. The V segment lost 0 bases and the J segment 12 bases; nucleotides outside the gene matches: 10. The CDR3 sequence is 14 residues long. CDR1 and CDR2 (germline): LGHDT, YNNKEL (reference sequence). This CDR3 is CASSQDRAGGKTFF. The CDR3 nucleotides read TGTGCCAGCAGCCAAGATCGGGCAGGGGGGAAAACTTTCTTT.

As DNA, the CDR3 is TGTGCCTCGAACGAACGGGACAGCCAAGAGACCCAGTACTTC. Its translation is CASNERDSQETQYF. V usage is TRBV30 and J usage is TRBJ2-5, with 7 nucleotides matching TRBD1. The CDR3 length is 14 residues. Germline CDR1 reads GTSNPN; CDR2 reads SVGIG (reference sequence). V shed 7 bases and J 1 base; nucleotides not matched to a gene: 9.